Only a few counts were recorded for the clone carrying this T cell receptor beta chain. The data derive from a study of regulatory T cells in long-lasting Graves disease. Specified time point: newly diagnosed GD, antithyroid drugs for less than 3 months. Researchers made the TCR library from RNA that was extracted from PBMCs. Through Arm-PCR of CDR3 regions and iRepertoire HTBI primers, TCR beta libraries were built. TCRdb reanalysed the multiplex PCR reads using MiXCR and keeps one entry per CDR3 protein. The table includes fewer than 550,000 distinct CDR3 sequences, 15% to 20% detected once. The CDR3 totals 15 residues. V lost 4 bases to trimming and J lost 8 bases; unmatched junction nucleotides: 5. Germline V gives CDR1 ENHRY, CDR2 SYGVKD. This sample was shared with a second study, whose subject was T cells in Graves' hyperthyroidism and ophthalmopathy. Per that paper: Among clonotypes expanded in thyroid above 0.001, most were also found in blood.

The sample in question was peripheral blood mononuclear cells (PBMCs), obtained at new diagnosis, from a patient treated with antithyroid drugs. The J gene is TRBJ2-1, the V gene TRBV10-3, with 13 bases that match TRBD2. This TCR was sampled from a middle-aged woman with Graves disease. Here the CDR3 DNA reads TGTGCCATCAGTGCAGGGACTAGCGGGGACCATGAGCAGTTCTTC. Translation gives CAISAGTSGDHEQFF.